This TCR beta chain was captured by sequencing in a study of blood T cell repertoires in COVID-19. About the study: Acute and convalescent COVID-19 samples came from the United States, Italy and Spain. In each case, the material was cDNA or gDNA derived from T cells, B-cell-depleted T cells, or PBMCs.

As handled by the study authors: Researchers report that nucleated cell counts were estimated from reference gene primer amplification. The data were produced by immunoSEQ multiplex PCR, yet TCRdb's version contains in-frame clones alone and is incomplete. From that table come the V and J calls and clone size; the DNA was used to work out D and trimming. The sample contains about 110,000 clones, around 86% of which appear only once. This CDR3 contains 16 residues. V gave up 4 bases and J gave up 5 bases; unmatched junction bases: 10. CDR1 and CDR2 (germline): SGHNT, YYREEE (reference sequence). The chain has TRBV5-4 and TRBJ2-1; 9 bases match TRBD1. The clonotype comes from a man in his 70s with acute or convalescent COVID-19. Sequenced sample: peripheral blood. DNA for the CDR3: TGTGCCAGCAGCGGGAGAAGGGACAGGGCCAACAATGAGCAGTTCTTC. As protein: CASSGRRDRANNEQFF.